This entry lists 28 T cell receptor beta chains sequenced from one sample in a study of shared clonotypes between healthy human individuals. Generated by immunoSEQ multiplex PCR, the TCRdb table keeps only in-frame clones and is missing some. The top ten hold approximately 24% of the sample, which has 110,000 or so clones, around 65% seen once. Sequenced material: memory CD8+ T cells sorted from blood. Subset: CD45RO+ cells pooled with CCR7-negative TemRA cells. Source of these receptors: a woman in her 30s in good health.

This chain joins TRBV4-1 and TRBJ2-5, with 9 bases aligning to TRBD1. J gave up 7 bases and V 1 base, and 13 bases lay outside the gene matches. Germline lookup yields CDR1 MGHRA and CDR2 YSYEKL. CDR3 size: 17 residues. CDR3 loop: CASSQATAGTGYGTQYF. Written as DNA, the CDR3 is TGCGCCAGCAGCCAAGCAACGGCGGGGACAGGGTACGGGACCCAGTACTTC.

This rearrangement joins TRBV25-1 to TRBJ2-5; D is possibly TRBD1 (6 bases). The assigned J gene may be wrong: the sequence end matches TRBJ2-7 better. Germline assignment: CDR1 MGHDK and CDR2 SYGVNS. CDR3 size: 14 residues. CDR3 nucleotide sequence: TGTGCCAGCAGTGAACCCGACAGGTCCTACGAGCAGTACTTC. As protein: CASSEPDRSYEQYF.

J is TRBJ2-7 and V is TRBV7-6; 9 bases match TRBD2. CDR3 length equals 16 residues. Germline CDR1 SGHVS, CDR2 FNYEAQ. The junction had 10 bases not matched to a gene; V was cut back by 5 bases and J by 2 bases. The CDR3 protein is CASSPGGGGHPYEQYF. The DNA for the CDR3 is TGTGCCAGCAGCCCCGGCGGGGGGGGACACCCCTACGAGCAGTACTTC.

This chain connects TRBV27 to TRBJ2-5; TRBD1 is a possible D gene (6 bases). The end of the DNA fits TRBJ2-7 better, so the J call may be wrong. The CDR3 is 13 amino acids. Per the germline V gene, CDR1 is MNHEY and CDR2 is SMNVEV (reference sequence). CDR3 coding DNA: TGTGCCAGCAGCCATAGAGGGGGCTACGAGCAGTACTTC. This encodes CASSHRGGYEQYF.

The chain links TRBV19 to TRBJ2-3, with D unclear. This CDR3 spans 13 amino acids. V lost 4 bases, J lost 6 bases, and 11 bases lay in between. The germline gives CDR1 LNHDA, CDR2 SQIVND (reference sequence). The CDR3 spells CASSTVSRDTQYF. DNA for the CDR3: TGTGCCAGTAGTACAGTTTCTCGGGATACGCAGTATTTT.

The count of this clone is one. This chain links TRBV7-9 with TRBJ2-1; the D is unclear. The ends were cut back, 5 bases at V and 6 bases at J, with 14 bases in the middle. CDR1 is SEHNR, CDR2 FQNEAQ, per germline (reference sequence). The CDR3 is 14 amino acids. CDR3 in amino acids: CASSPPGHGNEQFF. In nucleotides, the CDR3 is TGTGCCAGCAGCCCACCGGGCCATGGCAATGAGCAGTTCTTC.

The rearrangement uses TRBV7-9 and TRBJ1-5; perhaps TRBD1 as D (5 bases). The V gene lost 1 base and the J gene lost 8 bases, with 9 bases spanning the gap. The CDR3 consists of 13 residues. Germline V gene data show CDR1 as SEHNR and CDR2 as FQNEAQ (reference sequence). The CDR3 coding sequence is TGTGCCAGCAGCTTAGATGGGACGGAGCCCCAGCATTTT. Translating gives CASSLDGTEPQHF.

The J gene is TRBJ2-7, the V gene TRBV11-2; perhaps TRBD2 as D (8 bases). Germline V gene lookup returns CDR1 SGHAT and CDR2 FQNNGV. The CDR3 is made up of 15 amino acids. Trimming pared 10 bases from V and 0 bases from J, leaving 19 bases between. CDR3: CATSGGTRHSYEQYF. CDR3 sequence (DNA): TGTGCCACCTCAGGGGGGACTAGACACTCCTACGAGCAGTACTTC. Drawing the rest from reference TRBV11-2 and TRBJ2-7, the complete variable domain is EAGVAQSPRYKIIEKRQSVAFWCNPISGHATLYWYQQILGQGPKLLIQFQNNGVVDDSQLPKDRFSAERLKGVDSTLKIQPAKLEDSAVYLCATSGGTRHSYEQYFGPGTRLTVT.

V and J are TRBV5-1 and TRBJ1-3, with 7 bases that match TRBD1. From germline, CDR1 is SGHRS and CDR2 YFSETQ. The V gene end was trimmed by 3 bases and the J gene end by 2 bases; junction bases not matched to a gene: 2. CDR3 length: 14 residues. CDR3 nucleotides: TGCGCCAGCAGCTCAGGGACAGCTGGAAACACCATATATTTT. It is translated as CASSSGTAGNTIYF. The full variable domain, its missing parts supplied by reference TRBV5-1 and TRBJ1-3, is KAGVTQTPRYLIKTRGQQVTLSCSPISGHRSVSWYQQTPGQGLQFLFEYFSETQRNKGNFPGRFSGRQFSNSRSEMNVSTLELGDSALYLCASSSGTAGNTIYFGEGSWLTVV.

The chain recombines TRBV19 with TRBJ2-1; TRBD1 aligns across 10 bases. J was trimmed by 6 bases and V by 7 bases; bases with no gene match: 21. Per the germline V gene, CDR1 is LNHDA and CDR2 is SQIVND (reference sequence). There are 19 residues in the CDR3. This chain's CDR3 is CASTVDRLTGQGSLNEQFF. CDR3 coding DNA: TGTGCCAGTACCGTAGACAGATTGACGGGACAGGGGAGCCTCAATGAGCAGTTCTTC.

This chain uses TRBV15 with TRBJ1-2, with D possibly being TRBD1 (6 bases). Per the germline V gene, CDR1 is LNHNV and CDR2 is YYDKDF (reference sequence). The V gene lost 5 bases and the J gene lost 6 bases, with 22 bases spanning the gap. The CDR3 totals 16 residues. For the CDR3, the DNA is TGTGCCACCAGCGGCCTCAGGGGCAGTGAGGCCGATGGCTACACCTTC. Translating gives CATSGLRGSEADGYTF.

This clone occurred a few times. J is TRBJ1-1 and V is TRBV7-9, with D maybe TRBD1 (6 bases). Germline CDR1 SEHNR, CDR2 FQNEAQ (reference sequence). The ends were cut back, 6 bases at V and 8 bases at J, with 28 bases in the middle. The CDR3 extends over 17 amino acids. The DNA of the CDR3 is TGTGCCAGCAGTTCGAGCAGGCAGGGGCCGTGTTGTGGAGAAGCTTTCTTT. It encodes CASSSSRQGPCCGEAFF.

The chain links TRBV2 to TRBJ2-7; D is perhaps TRBD1 (6 bases). Trimming removed 11 bases at V and 3 bases at J, with 17 bases between. CDR3 length: 13 amino acids. Looked up from germline, CDR1 is SNHLY and CDR2 is FYNNEI. CDR3 bases: TGTGCCTCTGAGGGGACAACCCACTACGAGCAGTACTTC. Amino acids: CASEGTTHYEQYF. Supplemented by reference TRBV2 and TRBJ2-7, the full variable domain reads EPEVTQTPSHQVTQMGQEVILRCVPISNHLYFYWYRQILGQKVEFLVSFYNNEISEKSEIFDDQFSVERPDGSNFTLKIRSTKLEDSAMYFCASEGTTHYEQYFGPGTRLTVT.

The rearrangement uses TRBV6-1 and TRBJ2-7; D is possibly TRBD2 (7 bases). Between the trimmed V and J ends, which lost 6 bases and 4 bases, there was a span of 19 bases. The germline V gene has CDR1 MNHNS and CDR2 SASEGT. This CDR3 spans 15 amino acids. The CDR3 coding sequence is TGTGCCAGCAGCTTTTTCGGGGGGCTGGGATACGAGCAGTACTTC. Amino acids: CASSFFGGLGYEQYF.

The gene calls are TRBV5-1 and TRBJ2-1; 12 bases map to TRBD2. Germline V gene lookup returns CDR1 SGHRS and CDR2 YFSETQ. The CDR3 consists of 15 residues. Unmatched junction bases numbered 4, after V lost 3 bases and J lost 6 bases. CDR3: CASSSGLAGGNEQFF. For the CDR3, the DNA is TGCGCCAGCAGCTCGGGACTAGCGGGTGGCAATGAGCAGTTCTTC.

The gene calls are TRBV6-1 and TRBJ2-7; the match to TRBD1 covers 8 bases. This CDR3 is built from 16 residues. Germline V gene sequence: CDR1 MNHNS, CDR2 SASEGT. V was pared by 3 bases and J by 0 bases, with 7 bases of the junction left unmatched. The CDR3 here is CASSEKDRESSYEQYF. The DNA for the CDR3 is TGTGCCAGCAGTGAGAAGGACAGGGAAAGCTCCTACGAGCAGTACTTC.

V usage is TRBV2 and J usage is TRBJ1-4; D remains unclear. CDR3 size: 11 residues. V lost 3 bases and J lost 12, with 8 bases in between. CDR1 is SNHLY and CDR2 is FYNNEI in the germline V gene. The CDR3 reads CASSDSVELFF. The CDR3 bases are TGTGCCAGCAGTGATTCAGTTGAACTGTTTTTT.

This chain links TRBV27 with TRBJ2-2; 10 bases agree with TRBD2. The trim removed 8 bases at V and 1 base at J, leaving 13 bases unmatched. Germline V lookup: CDR1 MNHEY, CDR2 SMNVEV (reference sequence). This CDR3 has 18 amino acids. Here the CDR3 reads CASSPWKSGRVNTGELFF. The CDR3 coding sequence is TGTGCCAGCTCCCCGTGGAAAAGCGGGAGGGTGAACACCGGGGAGCTGTTTTTT.

This sequence joins TRBV11-3 and TRBJ2-7; D remains ambiguous. Trimming shortened V by 3 bases and J by 6 bases, and 12 bases separated the two germline ends. This CDR3 has 13 amino acids. Germline CDR1 is SGHNT and CDR2 is YENEEA. CDR3 in DNA: TGTGCCAGCAGCTTTGGGTTGTTGGGCGAGCAGTACTTC. Amino acid sequence: CASSFGLLGEQYF.

This clone was recorded only once. The chain carries TRBV2 and TRBJ1-3; possible D gene TRBD1, 5 bases. Per the germline V gene, CDR1 is SNHLY and CDR2 is FYNNEI. This CDR3 has 19 residues. The CDR3 region has the DNA TGTGGAAGCTCCCCAACTGCGGACACAAGACGAAGCTCTGGAAACACCATATATTTT. It codes for CGSSPTADTRRSSGNTIYF.

This sequence joins TRBV28 and TRBJ1-5; D might be TRBD1 (6 bases). CDR1 is MDHEN and CDR2 is SYDVKM in the germline V gene. The length of the CDR3 is 19 residues. The V end was cut by 5 bases, the J end by 2 bases, with 25 bases between. In DNA form, the CDR3 reads TGTGCCAGCAGTCACCAACCCGGGACAACTGCGATCGGCAATCAGCCCCAGCATTTT. As protein: CASSHQPGTTAIGNQPQHF.

The chain is built from TRBV6-6 and TRBJ1-2; 7 bases are shared with TRBD1. This CDR3 spans 13 amino acids. In germline, CDR1 is MNHNY, CDR2 SVGAGI (reference sequence). V lost 6 bases and J lost 3; bases outside the gene matches: 4. For the CDR3, the DNA is TGTGCCAGCAGCTCCACAGGGGACTATGGCTACACCTTC. This translates into CASSSTGDYGYTF.

This clone was observed at least ten times. The V gene is TRBV11-2, the J gene TRBJ1-2, with unresolved D. Germline-derived CDR1 and CDR2 are SGHAT and FQNNGV. Trimming removed 0 bases at V and 8 bases at J, with 7 bases between. The CDR3 totals 12 residues. CDR3 sequence: CASSLDHFGYTF. The DNA of the CDR3 is TGTGCCAGCAGCTTAGACCATTTCGGCTACACCTTC. The variable domain in full, completed from reference TRBV11-2 and TRBJ1-2, reads EAGVAQSPRYKIIEKRQSVAFWCNPISGHATLYWYQQILGQGPKLLIQFQNNGVVDDSQLPKDRFSAERLKGVDSTLKIQPAKLEDSAVYLCASSLDHFGYTFGSGTRLTVV.

The table lists this clone with a few counts. V usage is TRBV28 and J usage is TRBJ1-6; TRBD1 agrees at 9 bases. Germline trimming cut 4 bases from V and 5 bases from J; bases unmatched to any gene: 3. The germline V gene encodes CDR1 MDHEN and CDR2 SYDVKM. The CDR3 runs 15 residues. CDR3 nucleotides: TGTGCCAGCAGTTCGGGACAGGGAGATAATTCACCCCTCCACTTT. This gives the protein CASSSGQGDNSPLHF.

Concerning this clone itself: A far larger clone is off by one base, so a read error is likely. Since the CDR3 does not end with the conserved phenylalanine or tryptophan, this likely comes from a read error. The rearrangement joins TRBV29-1 to TRBJ1-2; no definite D call. This CDR3 region has 14 residues. Deletions cut 2 bases from V and 1 base from J, with 11 bases between. CDR1 SQVTM and CDR2 ANQGSEA come from the germline V gene. The CDR3 nucleotides read TGCAGCGTTGAATCCCCGAGCAGTAACTATGGCTACACCTCC. Translation gives CSVESPSSNYGYTS.

This chain joins TRBV2 and TRBJ2-3; D uncertain. The CDR3 extends over 13 amino acids. Looked up from germline, CDR1 is SNHLY and CDR2 is FYNNEI. Trimming cost V 8 bases and J 2 bases, with 11 bases left between them. CDR3 sequence reads: CASVGANTDTQYF. The CDR3 DNA reads TGTGCCAGCGTCGGCGCGAACACAGATACGCAGTATTTT.

CDR3 DNA: TGTGCCAGTAGTACTTGGCCGTACAATGAGCAGTTCTTC. This gives the protein CASSTWPYNEQFF. This chain uses TRBV19 with TRBJ2-1, with D unclear. CDR3 length: 13 amino acids. CDR1 and CDR2 from the germline V gene are LNHDA and SQIVND (reference sequence). V lost 4 bases to trimming and J lost 4 bases, with 8 bases between them.

The chain couples TRBV5-1 to TRBJ2-7; 9 bases agree with TRBD1. The CDR3 length is 15 residues. J gave up 4 bases and V 2 bases, and 7 bases lay outside the gene matches. CDR1 and CDR2 from the germline V gene are SGHRS and YFSETQ. CDR3 in amino acids: CASSFRRTGEYEQYF. The CDR3, as DNA: TGCGCCAGCAGCTTTCGACGGACAGGGGAGTACGAGCAGTACTTC.